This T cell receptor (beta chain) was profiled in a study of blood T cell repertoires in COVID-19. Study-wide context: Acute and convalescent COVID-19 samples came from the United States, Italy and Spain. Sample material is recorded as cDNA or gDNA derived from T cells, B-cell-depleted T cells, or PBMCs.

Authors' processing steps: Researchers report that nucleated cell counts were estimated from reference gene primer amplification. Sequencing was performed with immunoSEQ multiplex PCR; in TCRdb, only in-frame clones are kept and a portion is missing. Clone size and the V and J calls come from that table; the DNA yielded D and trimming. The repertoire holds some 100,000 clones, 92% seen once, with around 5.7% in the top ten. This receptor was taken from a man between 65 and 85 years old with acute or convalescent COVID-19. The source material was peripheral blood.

CDR3 bases: TGTGCCAGCAGCCAAGGGGCGGGAGCTTTCTTT. This translates into CASSQGAGAFF. The V call is TRBV3-1 (or the pseudogene TRBV3-2), the J call TRBJ1-1; unclear D gene. The CDR3 has 11 amino acids. Per germline, CDR1 LGHDT and CDR2 YNNKEL (reference sequence). Trimming pared 1 base from V and 10 bases from J, leaving 7 bases between.